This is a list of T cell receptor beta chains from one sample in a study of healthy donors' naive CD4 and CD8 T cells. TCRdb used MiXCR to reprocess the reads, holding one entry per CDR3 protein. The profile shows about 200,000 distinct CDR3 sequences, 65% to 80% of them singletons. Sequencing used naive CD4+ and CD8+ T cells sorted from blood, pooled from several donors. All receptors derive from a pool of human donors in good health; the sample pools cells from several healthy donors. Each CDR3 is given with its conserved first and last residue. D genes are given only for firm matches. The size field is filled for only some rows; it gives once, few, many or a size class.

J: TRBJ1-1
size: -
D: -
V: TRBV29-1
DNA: TGCAGCGTTGCGACGGGGGTGTGGACTGAAGCTTTCTTT
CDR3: CSVATGVWTEAFF

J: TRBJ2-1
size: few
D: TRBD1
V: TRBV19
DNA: TGTGCCAGTATTGGGCGGGACAGGGCTGGCAATGAGCAGTTCTTC
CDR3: CASIGRDRAGNEQFF

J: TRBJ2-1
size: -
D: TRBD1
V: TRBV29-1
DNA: TGCAGCGCCGAAAGTGACAGGGTCGCCAATGAGCAGTTCTTC
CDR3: CSAESDRVANEQFF

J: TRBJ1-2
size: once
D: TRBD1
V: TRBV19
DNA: TGTGCCAGTAGTACGACAGGGGGGAGCTATGGCTACACCTTC
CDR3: CASSTTGGSYGYTF

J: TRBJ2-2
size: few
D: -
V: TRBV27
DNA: TGTGCCAGCAGACCCAGGGTAACCGGGGAGCTGTTTTTT
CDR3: CASRPRVTGELFF

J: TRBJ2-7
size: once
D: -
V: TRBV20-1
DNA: TGCAGTGCTAGAGCGGGGGCCGGGAGAACCCCGGGATCCTACGAGCAGTACTTC
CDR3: CSARAGAGRTPGSYEQYF

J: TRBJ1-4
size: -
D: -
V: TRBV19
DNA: TGTGCCAGTAGTATAAGACTCACAGGGTCAACTAATGAAAAACTGTTTTTT
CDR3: CASSIRLTGSTNEKLFF

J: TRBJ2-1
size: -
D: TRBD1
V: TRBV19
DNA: TGTGCCAGTACCCTAGGGACAGGGACCTACAATGAGCAGTTCTTC
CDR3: CASTLGTGTYNEQFF

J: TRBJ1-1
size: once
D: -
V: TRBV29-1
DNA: TGCAGCGCCCGGGACGCTGAAGCTTTCTTT
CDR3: CSARDAEAFF

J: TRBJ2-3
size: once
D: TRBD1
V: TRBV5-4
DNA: TGTGCCAGCAGCTTGGCCCCGGGACAGGGGGCCGGGAGCACAGATACGCAGTATTTT
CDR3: CASSLAPGQGAGSTDTQYF

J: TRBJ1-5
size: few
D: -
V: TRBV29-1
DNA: TGCAGCGTTGAAGTTGGGGGCAATCAGCCCCAGCATTTT
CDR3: CSVEVGGNQPQHF

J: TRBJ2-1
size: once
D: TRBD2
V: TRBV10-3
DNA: TGTGCCATCAGTGTTCGGGAGGGAGCGTCCTACAATGAGCAGTTCTTC
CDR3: CAISVREGASYNEQFF

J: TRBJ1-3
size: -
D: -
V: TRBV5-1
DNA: TGCGCCAGCAGCTTGAGGGGCACGGAAAACACCATATATTTT
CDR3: CASSLRGTENTIYF

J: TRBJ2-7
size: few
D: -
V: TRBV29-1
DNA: TGCAGCGTGTCCACTAGAAATTCCTACGAGCAGTACTTC
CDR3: CSVSTRNSYEQYF

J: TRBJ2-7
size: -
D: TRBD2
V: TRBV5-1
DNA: TGCGCCAGCAGCTTAGCGGGAGATGCCTTGGAGCAGTACTTC
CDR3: CASSLAGDALEQYF

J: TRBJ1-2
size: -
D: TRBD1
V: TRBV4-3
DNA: TGCGCCAGCAGCCAAGAACCCCGCAACACAGGGGACTATGGCTACACCTTC
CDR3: CASSQEPRNTGDYGYTF

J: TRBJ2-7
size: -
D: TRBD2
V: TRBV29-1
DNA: TGCAGCGTTGAAGGTGCGGGAGCCTACGAGCAGTACTTC
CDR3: CSVEGAGAYEQYF

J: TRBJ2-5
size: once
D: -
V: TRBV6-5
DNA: TGTGCCAGCAGTTATATCAACCAACTCATCCAAGAGACCCAGTACTTC
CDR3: CASSYINQLIQETQYF

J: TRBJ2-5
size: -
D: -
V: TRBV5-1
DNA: TGCGCCAGCAGCTTGGCCCGGACAGCCCAAGAGACCCAGTACTTC
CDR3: CASSLARTAQETQYF

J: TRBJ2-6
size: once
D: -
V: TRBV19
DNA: TGTGCCAGTAGTATAATAGGGGGCTCTGGGGCCAACGTCCTGACTTTC
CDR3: CASSIIGGSGANVLTF

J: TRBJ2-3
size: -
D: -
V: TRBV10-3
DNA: TGTGCCGCCCGGGACCCGGGCACAGATACGCAGTATTTT
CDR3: CAARDPGTDTQYF

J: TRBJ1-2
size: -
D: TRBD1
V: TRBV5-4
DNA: TGTGCCAGCAGCTTGCCATCAGGGGGTCCCGACTATGGCTACACCTTC
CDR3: CASSLPSGGPDYGYTF

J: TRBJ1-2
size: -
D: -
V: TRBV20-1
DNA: TGCAGTGCTAGAGGTGTTCAGGGGCGCGTATGGGGCTACACCTTC
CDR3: CSARGVQGRVWGYTF

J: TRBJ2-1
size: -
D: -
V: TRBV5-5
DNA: TGTGCCAGCAGTTTCGACAGTTCCCTCTCCTACAATGAGCAGTTCTTC
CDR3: CASSFDSSLSYNEQFF

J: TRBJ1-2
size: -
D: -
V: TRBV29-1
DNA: TGCAGCGTTGAACTCGCGGACGGTGGCTACACCTTC
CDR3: CSVELADGGYTF

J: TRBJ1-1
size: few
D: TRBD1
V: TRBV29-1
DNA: TGCAGCGTTGAGGGGACAGGGGGTCGGAACACTGAAGCTTTCTTT
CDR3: CSVEGTGGRNTEAFF

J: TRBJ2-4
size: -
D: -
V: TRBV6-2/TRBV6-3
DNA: TGTGCCAGCAGTTCGACCCGCGATAGATTAACCAAAAACATTCAGTACTTC
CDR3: CASSSTRDRLTKNIQYF

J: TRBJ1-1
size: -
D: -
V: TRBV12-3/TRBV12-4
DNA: TGTGCCAGCAGTTTTAGAGCGGAGAACACTGAAGCTTTCTTT
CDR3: CASSFRAENTEAFF

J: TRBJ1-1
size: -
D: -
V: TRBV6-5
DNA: TGTGCCAGCAGTTTAACCTTAATACAGGGTCTGAACACTGAAGCTTTCTTT
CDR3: CASSLTLIQGLNTEAFF

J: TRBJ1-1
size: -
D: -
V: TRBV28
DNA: TGTGCCAGCAGTTTTATCGTCCCGGGTTCGAACACTGAAGCTTTCTTT
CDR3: CASSFIVPGSNTEAFF

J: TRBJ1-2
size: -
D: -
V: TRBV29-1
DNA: TGCAGCGTAGAGATGGGCCCCTCTGGCTACACCTTC
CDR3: CSVEMGPSGYTF

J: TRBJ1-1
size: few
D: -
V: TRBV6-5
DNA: TGTGCCAGCAGGCCAGACGGCCGGGGCACTGAAGCTTTCTTT
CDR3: CASRPDGRGTEAFF

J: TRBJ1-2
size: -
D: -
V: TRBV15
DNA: TGTGCCACCAGCAGAGGTAGGGGAAATAACTATGGCTACACCTTC
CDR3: CATSRGRGNNYGYTF

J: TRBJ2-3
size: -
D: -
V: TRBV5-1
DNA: TGCGCCAGCGCTAACGGTCCAGATACGCAGTATTTT
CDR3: CASANGPDTQYF

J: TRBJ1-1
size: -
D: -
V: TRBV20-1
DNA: TGCAGTGCTACCCTTGGCCGGGGAACTGAAGCTTTCTTT
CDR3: CSATLGRGTEAFF

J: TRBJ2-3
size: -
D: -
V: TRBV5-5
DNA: TGTGCCAGCAGCTTGGCCGGGGTGGGCCTCACCACAGATACGCAGTATTTT
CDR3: CASSLAGVGLTTDTQYF

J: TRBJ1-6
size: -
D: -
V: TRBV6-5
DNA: TGTGCCAGCAGTTACACCGAAGGGAATTCACCCCTCCACTTT
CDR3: CASSYTEGNSPLHF

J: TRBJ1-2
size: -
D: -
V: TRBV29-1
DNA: TGCAGCGTTGAAATGGCAGGGAGTTATGGCTACACCTTC
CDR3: CSVEMAGSYGYTF

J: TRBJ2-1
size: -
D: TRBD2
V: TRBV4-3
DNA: TGCGCCAGCAGCCTTAGCGGGAGGGCCAACAATGAGCAGTTCTTC
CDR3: CASSLSGRANNEQFF

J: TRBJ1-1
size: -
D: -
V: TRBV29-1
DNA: TGCAGCGTTGACAGGACGAACACTGAAGCTTTCTTT
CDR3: CSVDRTNTEAFF

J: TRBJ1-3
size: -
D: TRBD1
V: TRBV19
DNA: TGTGCCAGTAGTGGAATCGGGACAGGGGGCACTGGAAACACCATATATTTT
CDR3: CASSGIGTGGTGNTIYF

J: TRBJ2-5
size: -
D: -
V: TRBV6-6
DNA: TGTGCCAGCAGTTACTCGAAAGGGAAAGAGACCCAGTACTTC
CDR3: CASSYSKGKETQYF

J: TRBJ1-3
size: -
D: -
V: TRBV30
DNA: TGTGCCTGGAGTGTAGGGCAGGCTGGGGGCAACACCATATATTTT
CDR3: CAWSVGQAGGNTIYF

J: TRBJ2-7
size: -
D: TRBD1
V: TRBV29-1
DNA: TGCAGCGTTGGCTCGGAACAGGGGGCGGTCTACGAGCAGTACTTC
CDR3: CSVGSEQGAVYEQYF

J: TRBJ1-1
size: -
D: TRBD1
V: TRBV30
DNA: TGTGCCTGGAGGACAGGGAGAGGTGAAGCTTTCTTT
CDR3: CAWRTGRGEAFF

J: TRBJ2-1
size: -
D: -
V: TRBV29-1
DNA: TGCAGCGTTGTGTGGGCGCTCTCCTACAATGAGCAGTTCTTC
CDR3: CSVVWALSYNEQFF

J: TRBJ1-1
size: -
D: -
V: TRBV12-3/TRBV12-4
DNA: TGTGCCAGCAGAGAGGACCGCGAAGCTTTCTTT
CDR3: CASREDREAFF

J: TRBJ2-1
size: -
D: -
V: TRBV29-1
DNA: TGCAGCGTAGGACAGAATACTTACTCCTACAATGAGCAGTTCTTC
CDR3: CSVGQNTYSYNEQFF

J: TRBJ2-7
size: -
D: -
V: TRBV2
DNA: TGTGCCAGCAGTGAGAATCCTTACACCTACGAGCAGTACTTC
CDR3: CASSENPYTYEQYF

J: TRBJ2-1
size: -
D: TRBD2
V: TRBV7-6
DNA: TGTGCCAGCAGCTTAGTAGCGGGGAGCTCCTACAATGAGCAGTTCTTC
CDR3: CASSLVAGSSYNEQFF

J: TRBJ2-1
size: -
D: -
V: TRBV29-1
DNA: TGCAGCGTTGAGCAGGACTACAATGAGCAGTTCTTC
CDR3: CSVEQDYNEQFF

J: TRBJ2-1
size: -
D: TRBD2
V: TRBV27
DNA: TGTGCCAGCACCCAAGTAGCGGGAAGAAGAAATGAGCAGTTCTTC
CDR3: CASTQVAGRRNEQFF

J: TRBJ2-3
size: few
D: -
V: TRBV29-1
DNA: TGCAGCGTTGAAGAGGTCGGCGGGGTCTTAGATACGCAGTATTTT
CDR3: CSVEEVGGVLDTQYF